These T cell receptor beta chains were read from a single sample in a study of response to subunit inactivated influenza vaccine. A single record per CDR3 protein comes from TCRdb applying MiXCR to the RT-PCR reads. Seen here are 650,000 to 700,000 distinct CDR3 sequences, about a sixth observed once, and the top ten hold approximately 10%. The sequencing here drew on PBMCs from blood, taken about 13 days after vaccination. The receptors derive from a man in his forties or fifties who received an inactivated influenza vaccine. Both conserved end residues are part of each CDR3. A D gene is named only where the DNA matches it firmly. Only some rows state a clone size, as once, few, many or a class for expanded clones.

j_call clone_size v_call d_call cdr3_nt cdr3_aa
TRBJ2-1 many TRBV20-1 TRBD2 TGCAGTGCTAGAAGACTAGCGGGAGGACGCGGGGAGCAGTTCTTC CSARRLAGGRGEQFF
TRBJ2-6 many TRBV6-1 TRBD2 TGTGCCAGCAGTGATCCCGGGACTAGCGGGCCCTGGGCCAACGTCCTGACTTTC CASSDPGTSGPWANVLTF
TRBJ2-5 - TRBV20-1 - TGCAGTGCTAGAGGGCGGGGCGGTTTCCAAGAGACCCAGTACTTC CSARGRGGFQETQYF
TRBJ2-5 - TRBV7-9 - TGTGCCAGCAGCTTAGGCTGGGCACAGGAAGAGACCCAGTACTTC CASSLGWAQEETQYF
TRBJ1-1 - TRBV19 TRBD1 TGTGCCAGTATCACACGACAGGGTTTGGGGACTGAAGCTTTCTTT CASITRQGLGTEAFF
TRBJ2-7 - TRBV7-9 TRBD1 TGTGCCAGCAGCTTGGACCGGGACAGGTCTTCCTACGAGCAGTACTTC CASSLDRDRSSYEQYF
TRBJ1-2 - TRBV7-3 - TGTGCCAGCAGCCGAGAGGGGGGCGGCTATGGCTACACCTTC CASSREGGGYGYTF
TRBJ2-5 few TRBV9 - TGTGCCAGCAGCGTAGCCGCGGGTCGAGAGACCCAGTACTTC CASSVAAGRETQYF
TRBJ1-1 few TRBV30 - TGTGCCTCGGCACCAGGGACCTCGAACACTGAAGCTTTCTTT CASAPGTSNTEAFF
TRBJ2-7 few TRBV7-9 - TGTGCCAGCAGTTTAGGCGGTACCGAGCAGTACTTC CASSLGGTEQYF
TRBJ2-2 - TRBV19 - TGTGCCAGTAGTACTCCAGGGGAGACCGGGGAGCTGTTTTTT CASSTPGETGELFF
TRBJ2-6 few TRBV5-1 TRBD2 TGCGCCAGCAGCAGGACTAGCGGGATAAGTGGGGCCAACGTCCTGACTTTC CASSRTSGISGANVLTF
TRBJ2-3 - TRBV12-3/TRBV12-4 - TGTGCCAGCAGTTTGGGATGGAGTCGCACAGATACGCAGTATTTT CASSLGWSRTDTQYF
TRBJ1-1 few TRBV5-1 - TGCGCCAGCAGCTCAGCGGGCGGCCCGAACACTGAAGCTTTCTTT CASSSAGGPNTEAFF
TRBJ2-1 - TRBV4-3 TRBD2 TGCGCCAGCAGCCAACCCGGGACTAGCGGCTCCTACAATGAGCAGTTCTTC CASSQPGTSGSYNEQFF
TRBJ2-5 - TRBV5-1 TRBD1 TGCGCCAGCAGCTTATGGACAGGAAAGAAGTACCAAGAGACCCAGTACTTC CASSLWTGKKYQETQYF
TRBJ2-7 many TRBV12-3/TRBV12-4 TRBD1 TGTGCCAGCAGCCCCGAGGGACAGGGGATCTCCTACGAGCAGTACTTC CASSPEGQGISYEQYF
TRBJ1-3 few TRBV7-9 - TGTGCCAGCAGCCATACAGGATCCTCTGGAAACACCATATATTTT CASSHTGSSGNTIYF
TRBJ1-5 many TRBV20-1 - TGCAGTGCTAGACTGAGGAGCAATCAGCCCCAGCATTTT CSARLRSNQPQHF
TRBJ2-7 few TRBV28 - TGTGCCAGCAGGCTTAGCGGCTCCTACGAGCAGTACTTC CASRLSGSYEQYF
TRBJ2-7 - TRBV5-1 TRBD1 TGCGCCAGCAGTCATCCCGGGACAGGGGTCTACGAGCAGTACTTC CASSHPGTGVYEQYF
TRBJ2-7 many TRBV12-3/TRBV12-4 - TGTGCCAGCAGTTTTGGGACTCGGGCCGAGCAGTACTTC CASSFGTRAEQYF
TRBJ1-6 - TRBV12-3/TRBV12-4 - TGTGCCAGCAGTCCCCCCGGGGGACATAATTCACCCCTCCACTTT CASSPPGGHNSPLHF
TRBJ2-5 - TRBV5-6 - TGTGCCAGCAAGAGACGCTCAGAGACCCAGTACTTC CASKRRSETQYF
TRBJ1-1 - TRBV14 - TGTGCCAGCAGCCAAGGGAGGGGTCGGGCTTTCTTT CASSQGRGRAFF
TRBJ2-2 few TRBV28 - TGTGCCAGCAGTTTAATCCCAGGCTTAGCCGGGGAGCTGTTTTTT CASSLIPGLAGELFF
TRBJ2-1 - TRBV6-4 TRBD1 TGTGCCAGCAGTGGACAGGGGGGCAATGAGCAGTTCTTC CASSGQGGNEQFF
TRBJ2-1 - TRBV6-1 - TGTGCCAGCAGCACAATGGACGACAATGAGCAGTTCTTC CASSTMDDNEQFF
TRBJ1-2 few TRBV12-3/TRBV12-4 TRBD1 TGTGCCATACAGGGGGCCGGTGGCTACACCTTC CAIQGAGGYTF
TRBJ2-7 once TRBV15 - TGTGCCACCAGCATACAGGGTTACGAGCAGTACTTC CATSIQGYEQYF
TRBJ1-5 - TRBV20-1 - TGCAGTGCTAGCCGTCGATTGAGATTCGATCAGCCCCAGCATTTT CSASRRLRFDQPQHF
TRBJ2-2 few TRBV5-5 TRBD1 TGTGCCAGCAGCTTGCAGGGGGCCGGGGAGCTGTTTTTT CASSLQGAGELFF
TRBJ1-2 - TRBV28 - TGTGCCAGCAGTTTAGTAGGCCAGAACTATGGCTACACCTTC CASSLVGQNYGYTF
TRBJ1-1 - TRBV12-3/TRBV12-4 - TGTGCCAGCAGGTGGGAGAACACTGAAGCTTTCTTT CASRWENTEAFF
TRBJ2-3 few TRBV5-5 TRBD2 TGTGCCAGCAGCAAATTAGCGGGAGTGGCGTCTGGCACAGATACGCAGTATTTT CASSKLAGVASGTDTQYF
TRBJ2-7 few TRBV12-3/TRBV12-4 TRBD1 TGTGCCAGCAGTTTTCGGACAGGGGGCAGCTACGAGCAGTACTTC CASSFRTGGSYEQYF
TRBJ1-4 - TRBV7-2 - TGTGCCAGCAGCTTAGGGGGGTTTGCAACTAATGAAAAACTGTTTTTT CASSLGGFATNEKLFF
TRBJ2-7 many TRBV5-6 - TGTGCCAGCAGCCTCTGGGACAACACCTACGAGCAGTACTTC CASSLWDNTYEQYF
TRBJ2-6 - TRBV20-1 - TGCAGTGCTAGAGATCAGGGAAGCTCTGGGGCCAACGTCCTGACTTTC CSARDQGSSGANVLTF
TRBJ2-7 few TRBV9 TRBD2 TGTGCCAGCAGCGCGGGACTAGCAAACTACGAGCAGTACTTC CASSAGLANYEQYF
TRBJ2-7 many TRBV11-2 - TGTGCCAGCAGCTTACTAGCTGGCGAGCAGTACTTC CASSLLAGEQYF
TRBJ2-2 few TRBV3-1 TRBD1 TGTGCCAGCAGCCAGGACAGGAGCACCGGGGAGCTGTTTTTT CASSQDRSTGELFF
TRBJ2-7 - TRBV19 - TGTGCCAGTAGTACGGACAGCTACGAGCAGTACTTC CASSTDSYEQYF
TRBJ2-1 few TRBV12-3/TRBV12-4 - TGTGCCAGCAGTCCTACTTGGCATGAGCAGTTCTTC CASSPTWHEQFF
TRBJ2-3 - TRBV20-1 TRBD2 TGCAGTGCTCCTGGGACTAGCGGGCTAAGCACAGATACGCAGTATTTT CSAPGTSGLSTDTQYF
TRBJ2-6 few TRBV7-9 TRBD1 TGTGCCAGCAAGAGGCAGGGGGCTGGGGCCAACGTCCTGACTTTC CASKRQGAGANVLTF
TRBJ2-3 many TRBV5-6 - TGTGCCAGCAGCTTGGAGGGGCTCCGGTATTTT CASSLEGLRYF
TRBJ1-1 - TRBV10-3 TRBD1 TGTGCCATCAGTGCCGGGACAGGGGCTAACACTGAAGCTTTCTTT CAISAGTGANTEAFF
TRBJ2-3 - TRBV28 TRBD1 TGTGAACCGGGACAGGGGGCAATAGATACGCAGTATTTT CEPGQGAIDTQYF
TRBJ2-5 once TRBV6-2/TRBV6-3 TRBD2 TGTGCCAGCAGTTTTCCAGCGGGGGTCAGCGAGACCCAGTACTTC CASSFPAGVSETQYF